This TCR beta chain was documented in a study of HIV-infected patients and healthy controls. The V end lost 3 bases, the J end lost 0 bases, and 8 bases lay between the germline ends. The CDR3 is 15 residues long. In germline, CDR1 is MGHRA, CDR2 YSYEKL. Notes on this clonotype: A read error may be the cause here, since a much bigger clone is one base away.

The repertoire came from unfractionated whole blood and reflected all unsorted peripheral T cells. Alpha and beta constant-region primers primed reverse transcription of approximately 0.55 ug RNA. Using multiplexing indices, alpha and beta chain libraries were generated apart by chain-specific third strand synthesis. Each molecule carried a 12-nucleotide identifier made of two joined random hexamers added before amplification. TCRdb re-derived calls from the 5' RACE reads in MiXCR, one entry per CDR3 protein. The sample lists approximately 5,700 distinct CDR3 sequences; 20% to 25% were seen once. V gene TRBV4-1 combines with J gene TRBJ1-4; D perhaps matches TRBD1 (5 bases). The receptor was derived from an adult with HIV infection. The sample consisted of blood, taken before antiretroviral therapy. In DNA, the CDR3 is TGCGCCAGCAGCCACCAGGGTGCAACTAATGAAAAACTGTTTTTT. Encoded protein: CASSHQGATNEKLFF.